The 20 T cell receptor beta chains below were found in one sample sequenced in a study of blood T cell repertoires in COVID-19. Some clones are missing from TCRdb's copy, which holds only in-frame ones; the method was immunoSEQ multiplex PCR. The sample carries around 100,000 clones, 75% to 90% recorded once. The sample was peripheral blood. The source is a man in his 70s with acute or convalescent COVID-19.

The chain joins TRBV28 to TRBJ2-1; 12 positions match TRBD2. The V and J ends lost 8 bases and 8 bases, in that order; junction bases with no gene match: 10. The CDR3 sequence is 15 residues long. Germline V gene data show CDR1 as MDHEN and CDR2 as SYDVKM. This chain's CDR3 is CASSSLGLAGHEQFF. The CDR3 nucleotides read TGTGCCAGCTCCTCTCTCGGACTAGCGGGGCATGAGCAGTTCTTC.

Here the CDR3 reads CASSQGSDSHYEQYF. As DNA, the CDR3 is TGCGCCAGCAGCCAAGGCTCAGACAGCCACTACGAGCAGTACTTC. V and J are TRBV4-1 and TRBJ2-7, with D perhaps matching TRBD1 (5 bases). The CDR3 totals 15 residues. Trimming pared 1 base from V and 3 bases from J, leaving 13 bases between. Germline lookup yields CDR1 MGHRA and CDR2 YSYEKL.

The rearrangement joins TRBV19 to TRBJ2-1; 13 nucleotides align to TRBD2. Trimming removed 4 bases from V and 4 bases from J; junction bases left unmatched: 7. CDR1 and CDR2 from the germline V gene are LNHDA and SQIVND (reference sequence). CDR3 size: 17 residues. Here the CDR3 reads CASSRTGLAGIYNEQFF. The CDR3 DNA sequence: TGTGCCAGTAGTAGAACGGGACTAGCGGGGATATACAATGAGCAGTTCTTC.

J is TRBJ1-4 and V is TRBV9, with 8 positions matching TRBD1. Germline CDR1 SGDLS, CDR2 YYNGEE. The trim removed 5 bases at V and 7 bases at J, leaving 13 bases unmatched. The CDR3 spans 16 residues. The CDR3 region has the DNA TGTGCCAGCAGTCCTTCTCCGGGACAGGTAACTGAAAAACTGTTTTTT. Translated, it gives CASSPSPGQVTEKLFF.

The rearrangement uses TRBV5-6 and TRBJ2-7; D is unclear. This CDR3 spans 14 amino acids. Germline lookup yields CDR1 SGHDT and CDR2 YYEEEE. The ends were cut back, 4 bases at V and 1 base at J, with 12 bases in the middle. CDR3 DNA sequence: TGTGCCAGCAGCCGACGAGGAGTTTCCTACGAGCAGTACTTC. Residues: CASSRRGVSYEQYF.

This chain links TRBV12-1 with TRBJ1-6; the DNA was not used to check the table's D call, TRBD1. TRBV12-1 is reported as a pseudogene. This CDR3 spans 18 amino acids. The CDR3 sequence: CASSLPTPAPGQNSPLHF. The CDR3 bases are TGTGCCAGCAGCTTACCCACTCCGGCGCCGGGACAGAATTCACCCCTCCACTTT.

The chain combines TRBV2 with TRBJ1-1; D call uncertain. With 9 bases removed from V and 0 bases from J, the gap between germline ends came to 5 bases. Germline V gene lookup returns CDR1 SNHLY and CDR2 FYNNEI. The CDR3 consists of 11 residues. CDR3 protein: CASTVNTEAFF. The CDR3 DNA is TGTGCCAGTACAGTGAACACTGAAGCTTTCTTT.

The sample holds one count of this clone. The CDR3 loop is CASRGTGGRGQFF. The CDR3 region has the DNA TGTGCCAGCCGAGGGACAGGGGGCCGAGGGCAGTTCTTC. The chain couples TRBV2 to TRBJ2-1; TRBD1 matches 12 bases. The CDR3 is 13 amino acids. V gave up 8 bases and J gave up 12 bases; unmatched junction bases: 8. Germline V gives CDR1 SNHLY, CDR2 FYNNEI.

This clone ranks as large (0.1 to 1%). In DNA, the CDR3 is TGTGCCAGCAGCCAATTCTACAGTGGCGAGCAGTACTTC. Translated: CASSQFYSGEQYF. The chain recombines TRBV3-1 (or the pseudogene TRBV3-2) with TRBJ2-7; D gene ambiguous. The CDR3 is 13 residues long. V was clipped by 2 bases and J by 6 bases, with 11 bases between them. Germline V gene data show CDR1 as LGHDT and CDR2 as YNNKEL (reference sequence).

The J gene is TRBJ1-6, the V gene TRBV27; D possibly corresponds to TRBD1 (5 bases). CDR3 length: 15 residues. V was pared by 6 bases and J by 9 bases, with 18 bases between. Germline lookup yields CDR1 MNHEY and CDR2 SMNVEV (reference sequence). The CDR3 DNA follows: TGTGCCAGCAGGACGGAGGGGCGCGGGAGTTCACCCCTCCACTTT. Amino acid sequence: CASRTEGRGSSPLHF.

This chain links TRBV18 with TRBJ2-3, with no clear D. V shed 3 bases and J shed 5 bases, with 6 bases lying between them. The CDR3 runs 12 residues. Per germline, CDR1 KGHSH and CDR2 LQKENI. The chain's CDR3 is CASSPQEDTQYF. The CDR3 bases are TGTGCCAGCTCACCTCAGGAAGATACGCAGTATTTT.

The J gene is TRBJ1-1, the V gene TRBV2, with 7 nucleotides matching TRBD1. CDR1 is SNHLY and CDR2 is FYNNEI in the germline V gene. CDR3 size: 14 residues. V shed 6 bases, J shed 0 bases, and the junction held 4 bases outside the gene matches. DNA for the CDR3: TGTGCCAGCAGACTGACAGGGATGAACACTGAAGCTTTCTTT. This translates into CASRLTGMNTEAFF.

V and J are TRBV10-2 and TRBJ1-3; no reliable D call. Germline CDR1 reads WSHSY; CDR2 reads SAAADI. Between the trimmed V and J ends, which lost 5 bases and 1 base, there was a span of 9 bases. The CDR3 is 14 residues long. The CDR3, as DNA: TGCGCCAGCAGTCCCGGGATTTCTGGAAACACCATATATTTT. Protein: CASSPGISGNTIYF.

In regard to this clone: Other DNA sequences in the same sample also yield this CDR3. The CDR3 reads CASSGGGGSYNEQFF. In DNA, the CDR3 is TGTGCCAGCAGCGGAGGGGGCGGCTCCTACAATGAGCAGTTCTTC. The chain employs TRBV28 and TRBJ2-1, with D perhaps matching TRBD1 (7 bases). Germline V gives CDR1 MDHEN, CDR2 SYDVKM. V shed 6 bases and J shed 0 bases, with 12 bases lying between them. The CDR3 runs to 15 residues.

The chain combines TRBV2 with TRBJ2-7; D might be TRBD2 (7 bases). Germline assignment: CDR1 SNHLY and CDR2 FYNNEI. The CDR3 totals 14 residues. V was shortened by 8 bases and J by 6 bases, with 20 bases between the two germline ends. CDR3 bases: TGTGCCAGCTTAGGGTTTGGGGGGGCCGGCGAGCAGTACTTC. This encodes CASLGFGGAGEQYF.

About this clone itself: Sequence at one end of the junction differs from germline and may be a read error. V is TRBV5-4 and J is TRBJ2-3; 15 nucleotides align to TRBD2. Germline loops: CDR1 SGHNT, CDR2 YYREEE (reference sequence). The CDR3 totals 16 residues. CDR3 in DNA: TGTGCCAGCAGCCTGGGACTAGCGGGGGGCACGGATACGCAGTATTTT. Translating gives CASSLGLAGGTDTQYF.

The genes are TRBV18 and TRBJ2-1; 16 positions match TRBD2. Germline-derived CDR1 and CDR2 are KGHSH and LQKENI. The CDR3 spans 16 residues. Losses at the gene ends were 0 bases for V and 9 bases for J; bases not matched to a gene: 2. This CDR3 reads CASSPPGLAGGGEQFF. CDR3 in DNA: TGTGCCAGCTCACCACCGGGACTAGCGGGAGGGGGTGAGCAGTTCTTC.

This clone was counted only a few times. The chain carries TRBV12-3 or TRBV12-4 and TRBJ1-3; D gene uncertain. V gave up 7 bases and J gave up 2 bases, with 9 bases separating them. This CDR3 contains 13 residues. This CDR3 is CASTAGPGNTIYF. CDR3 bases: TGTGCCAGCACCGCAGGCCCTGGAAACACCATATATTTT.

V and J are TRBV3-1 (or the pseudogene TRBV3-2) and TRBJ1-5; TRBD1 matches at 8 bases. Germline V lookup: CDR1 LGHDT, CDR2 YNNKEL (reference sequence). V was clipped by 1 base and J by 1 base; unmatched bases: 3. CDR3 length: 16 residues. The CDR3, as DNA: TGTGCCAGCAGCCAAGGGACAGGGCCCAGCAATCAGCCCCAGCATTTT. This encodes CASSQGTGPSNQPQHF.

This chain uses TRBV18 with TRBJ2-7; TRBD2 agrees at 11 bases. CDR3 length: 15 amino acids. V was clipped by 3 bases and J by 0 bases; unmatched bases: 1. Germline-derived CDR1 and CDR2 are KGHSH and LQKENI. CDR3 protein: CASSPGLADSYEQYF. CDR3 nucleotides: TGTGCCAGCTCACCGGGACTAGCGGACTCCTACGAGCAGTACTTC.